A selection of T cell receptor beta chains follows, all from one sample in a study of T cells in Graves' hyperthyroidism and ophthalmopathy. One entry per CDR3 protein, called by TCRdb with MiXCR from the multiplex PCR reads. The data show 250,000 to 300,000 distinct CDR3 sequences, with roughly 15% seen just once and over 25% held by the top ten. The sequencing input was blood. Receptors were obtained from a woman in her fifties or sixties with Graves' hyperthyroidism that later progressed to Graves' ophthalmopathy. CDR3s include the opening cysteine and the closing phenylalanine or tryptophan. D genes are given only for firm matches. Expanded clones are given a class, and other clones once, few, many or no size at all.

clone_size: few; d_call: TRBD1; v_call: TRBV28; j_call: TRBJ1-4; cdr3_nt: TGTGCCAGCAGCTGGGGGACAGGGAAAGAAAAACTGTTTTTT; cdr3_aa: CASSWGTGKEKLFF
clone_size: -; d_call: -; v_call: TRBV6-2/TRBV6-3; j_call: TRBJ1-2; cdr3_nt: TGTGCCAGCAGTTACGTGGGCTACACCTTC; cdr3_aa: CASSYVGYTF
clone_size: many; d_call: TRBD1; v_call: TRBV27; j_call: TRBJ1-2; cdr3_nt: TGTGCCAGCATTACCCGAACCCCCGGGACAGGCTTCTATGGCTACACCTTC; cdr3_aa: CASITRTPGTGFYGYTF
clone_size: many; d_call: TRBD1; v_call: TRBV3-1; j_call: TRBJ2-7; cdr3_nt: TGTGCCAGCAGCCAGACCGGGACAGGGTGGTACGAGCAGTACTTC; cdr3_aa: CASSQTGTGWYEQYF
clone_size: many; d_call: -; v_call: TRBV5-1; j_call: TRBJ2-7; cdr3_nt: TGCGCCAGCAGCTTGGGTGCAGGGAAATCCTACGAGCAGTACTTC; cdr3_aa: CASSLGAGKSYEQYF
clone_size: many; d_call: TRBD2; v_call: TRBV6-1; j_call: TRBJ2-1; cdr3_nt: TGTGCCAGCAGACCCAGGTCGGGACTAGCGGGAGATAGGGGGCAGTTCTTC; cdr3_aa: CASRPRSGLAGDRGQFF
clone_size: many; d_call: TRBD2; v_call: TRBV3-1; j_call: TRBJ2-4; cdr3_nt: TGTGCCAGCAGCCAAGATCTACGGGAGGGCCGGGGTCAAGGCAAAAACATTCAGTACTTC; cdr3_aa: CASSQDLREGRGQGKNIQYF
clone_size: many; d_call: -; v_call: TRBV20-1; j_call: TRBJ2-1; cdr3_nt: TGCAGTGCTAGGAAAAGCGTTTCCTACAATGAGCAGTTCTTC; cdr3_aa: CSARKSVSYNEQFF
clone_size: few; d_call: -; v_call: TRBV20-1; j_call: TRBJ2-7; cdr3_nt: TGCAGTGCTAGACCCGACATCTCCTACGAGCAGTACTTC; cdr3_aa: CSARPDISYEQYF
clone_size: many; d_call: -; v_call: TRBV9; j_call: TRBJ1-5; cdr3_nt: TGTGCCAGCAGCGTAACGGGACACGGCAATCAGCCCCAGCATTTT; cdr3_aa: CASSVTGHGNQPQHF
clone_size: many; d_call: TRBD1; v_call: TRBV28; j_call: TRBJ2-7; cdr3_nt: TGTGCCAGCAGTGCCCCGGACAGGGCCTACGAGCAGTACTTC; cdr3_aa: CASSAPDRAYEQYF
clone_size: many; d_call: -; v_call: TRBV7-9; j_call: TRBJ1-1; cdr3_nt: TGTGCCAGCAGCTTAGGTAGGAATGATGAAGCTTTCTTT; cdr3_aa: CASSLGRNDEAFF
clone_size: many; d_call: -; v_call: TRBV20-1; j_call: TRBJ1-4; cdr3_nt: TGCAGTGCTAGAGACACAGGGCGTGAAAAACTGTTTTTT; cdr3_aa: CSARDTGREKLFF
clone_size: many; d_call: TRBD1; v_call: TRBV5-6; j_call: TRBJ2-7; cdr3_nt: TGTGCCAGCAGCCGTTTCGGGGGACAGGGAATGTACGAGCAGTACTTC; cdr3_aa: CASSRFGGQGMYEQYF
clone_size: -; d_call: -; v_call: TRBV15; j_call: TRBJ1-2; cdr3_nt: TGTGCCACCAGCAGAGGAGGGGCAGGGGTCCCCGAGGGCTACACCTTC; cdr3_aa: CATSRGGAGVPEGYTF
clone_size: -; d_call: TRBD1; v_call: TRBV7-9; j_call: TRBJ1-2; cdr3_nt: TGTGCCAGCAGCTTAAGGACAGGTACGGATCCTGGCTACACCTTC; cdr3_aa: CASSLRTGTDPGYTF